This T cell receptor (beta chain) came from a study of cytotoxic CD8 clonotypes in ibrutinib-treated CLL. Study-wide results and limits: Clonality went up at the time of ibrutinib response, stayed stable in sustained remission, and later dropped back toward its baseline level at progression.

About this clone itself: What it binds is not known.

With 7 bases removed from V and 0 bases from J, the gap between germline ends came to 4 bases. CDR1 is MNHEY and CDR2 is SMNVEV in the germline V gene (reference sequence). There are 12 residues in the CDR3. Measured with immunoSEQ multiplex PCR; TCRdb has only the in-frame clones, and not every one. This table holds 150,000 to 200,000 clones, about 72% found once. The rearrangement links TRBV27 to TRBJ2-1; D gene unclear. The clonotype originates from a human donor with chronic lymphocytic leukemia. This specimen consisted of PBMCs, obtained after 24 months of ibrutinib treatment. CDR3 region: CASTSSYNEQFF. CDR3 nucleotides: TGTGCCAGCACCTCCTCCTACAATGAGCAGTTCTTC.